The sequence of this TCR beta chain was determined in a study of PD-1 blockade in classical Hodgkin lymphoma. Concerning this clone: The antigen is not known.

Some clones are missing from TCRdb's copy, which holds only in-frame ones; the method was immunoSEQ multiplex PCR. The sample yields approximately 70,000 clones, roughly 93% seen once. Regarding the study as a whole: Reported findings placed baseline TCR diversity lower in newly diagnosed patients (compared with healthy donors).

Time point indicated: newly diagnosed, previously untreated cHL patient sample. The authors used newly diagnosed, untreated classical Hodgkin lymphoma PBMCs as comparison. Specimen: peripheral blood mononuclear cells (PBMCs). This TCR came from a human donor with classical Hodgkin lymphoma.

The CDR3 protein is CASSDSTGKGYGYTF. The DNA for the CDR3 is TGTGCCAGCAGTGACTCGACAGGGAAAGGCTATGGCTACACCTTC. This chain uses TRBV6-4 with TRBJ1-2; 7 nucleotides agree with TRBD1. CDR3 size: 15 residues. V lost 0 bases, J lost 4 bases, and 5 bases stayed unmatched. The germline CDR1 and CDR2 sequences are MRHNA and SNTAGT.